These T cell receptor beta chains were read from a single sample in a study of blood T cells in healthy people across ages. TCRdb re-called the 5' RACE reads through MiXCR, storing one row per CDR3 protein. The data hold 1.5 million to 2 million distinct CDR3 sequences, with 25% to 30% observed a single time. Sequenced sample: blood. The receptors come from a woman in her 30s in good health. The CDR3 runs from the conserved cysteine through the conserved F or W. The order of the fields is J gene, V gene, D gene, clone size, CDR3 protein, CDR3 DNA. D genes are given only for firm matches. Clone size is not always given. Where it is, it says once, few, many or a class for expanded clones.

>TRBJ2-4|TRBV12-3/TRBV12-4|.|few
CASTASSAKNIQYF
TGTGCCAGCACGGCAAGCTCTGCCAAAAACATTCAGTACTTC
>TRBJ1-2|TRBV6-2/TRBV6-3|.|few
CASSTEIYGYTF
TGTGCCAGCAGTACAGAAATCTATGGCTACACCTTC
>TRBJ2-7|TRBV20-1|TRBD2|many
CSAPGLAVGAQYF
TGCAGTGCTCCAGGACTAGCGGTGGGGGCGCAGTACTTC
>TRBJ1-5|TRBV19|.|few
CASGNDRNQPQHF
TGTGCCAGTGGAAACGACAGGAATCAGCCCCAGCATTTT
>TRBJ2-3|TRBV7-3|.|many
CASKDSQASDTQYF
TGTGCCAGCAAGGACAGCCAAGCGTCAGATACGCAGTATTTT
>TRBJ1-1|TRBV29-1|.|.
CSVDRGAGAFF
TGCAGCGTTGACAGGGGAGCGGGAGCTTTCTTT
>TRBJ2-5|TRBV20-1|TRBD2|many
CSARPWTSGETQYF
TGCAGTGCTAGACCTTGGACTAGCGGAGAGACCCAGTACTTC
>TRBJ2-1|TRBV6-5|TRBD2|few
CASRPSGSNPEQFF
TGTGCCAGCAGGCCTAGCGGGAGTAATCCGGAGCAGTTCTTC
>TRBJ1-1|TRBV12-3/TRBV12-4|.|.
CASTPTGANTEAFF
TGTGCCAGCACCCCGACCGGAGCAAACACTGAAGCTTTCTTT
>TRBJ1-2|TRBV7-2|.|.
CASSLALQGGGYTF
TGTGCCAGCAGCTTAGCGCTCCAGGGAGGTGGCTACACCTTC
>TRBJ1-4|TRBV6-5|.|few
CASSPGQPATNEKLFF
TGTGCCAGCAGTCCAGGACAGCCTGCAACTAATGAAAAACTGTTTTTT
>TRBJ2-7|TRBV6-6|.|many
CASSSGGLGEQYF
TGTGCCAGCAGCTCCGGCGGGCTGGGCGAGCAGTACTTC
>TRBJ2-7|TRBV3-1|TRBD1|few
CASSQEGGPGEQYF
TGTGCCAGCAGCCAAGAAGGGGGCCCTGGCGAGCAGTACTTC
>TRBJ1-2|TRBV12-3/TRBV12-4|TRBD1|few
CASRNDRAYGYTF
TGTGCCAGCAGAAACGACAGGGCCTATGGCTACACCTTC
>TRBJ2-1|TRBV6-5|TRBD2|few
CASGYSGTSGGNEQFF
TGTGCCAGCGGGTACTCCGGGACTAGCGGGGGTAATGAGCAGTTCTTC
>TRBJ2-7|TRBV28|.|.
CASRVGISAEQYF
TGTGCCAGCAGAGTGGGGATATCAGCCGAGCAGTACTTC
>TRBJ2-7|TRBV11-2|.|few
CASRHRPGEQYF
TGTGCTAGCCGCCACAGACCCGGCGAGCAGTACTTC
>TRBJ2-1|TRBV20-1|.|.
CSARGELGNEQFF
TGCAGTGCTAGAGGGGAACTCGGTAATGAGCAGTTCTTC
>TRBJ1-6|TRBV6-1|TRBD1|few
CASNLQGNHSPLHF
TGTGCCAGCAACCTACAGGGGAACCATTCACCCCTCCACTTT
>TRBJ2-1|TRBV20-1|.|few
CSARGPGPPNEQFF
TGCAGTGCTAGGGGGCCAGGGCCCCCCAATGAGCAGTTCTTC
>TRBJ2-1|TRBV5-1|TRBD2|once
CASSSTQLAGNEQFF
TGCGCCAGCAGCTCGACACAACTAGCGGGCAATGAGCAGTTCTTC
>TRBJ1-1|TRBV9|.|.
CASSLVGDNTEAFF
TGTGCCAGCAGCCTAGTGGGGGACAACACTGAAGCTTTCTTT
>TRBJ2-3|TRBV6-6|TRBD1|.
CASSDRQGTTDTQYF
TGTGCCAGCAGTGATCGACAGGGGACTACAGATACGCAGTATTTT
>TRBJ2-1|TRBV12-3/TRBV12-4|TRBD2|.
CASSLEGRTSHEQFF
TGTGCCAGCAGCTTAGAAGGTCGGACTAGCCATGAGCAGTTCTTC
>TRBJ1-1|TRBV5-1|.|many
CASSTRGDTEAFF
TGCGCCAGCAGTACTCGAGGCGACACTGAAGCTTTCTTT
>TRBJ1-2|TRBV6-6|.|few
CASSYEGNSYGYTF
TGTGCCAGCAGTTACGAGGGTAACTCTTATGGCTACACCTTC
>TRBJ2-7|TRBV5-1|TRBD1|.
CASSSSGTGVYEQYF
TGCGCCAGCAGCTCATCCGGGACAGGGGTCTACGAGCAGTACTTC
>TRBJ1-3|TRBV9|.|few
CASSVQSSGSTIYF
TGTGCCAGCAGCGTCCAGAGCTCTGGAAGCACCATATATTTT
>TRBJ1-1|TRBV5-1|.|.
CASTPSGDTEAFF
TGCGCCAGCACCCCCTCCGGGGACACTGAAGCTTTCTTT
>TRBJ2-1|TRBV7-3|.|many
CASSSGEVKLYDEQFF
TGTGCCAGCAGCTCCGGGGAAGTAAAGCTCTACGATGAGCAGTTCTTC
>TRBJ1-2|TRBV5-1|.|.
CASSLPTGANYGYTF
TGCGCCAGCAGCTTGCCGACGGGAGCTAACTATGGCTACACCTTC
>TRBJ2-3|TRBV12-3/TRBV12-4|.|many
CASSPTTTYTDTQYF
TGTGCCAGCAGTCCTACTACTACATACACAGATACGCAGTATTTT
>TRBJ1-1|TRBV9|TRBD1|.
CASSVDQGASTEAFF
TGTGCCAGCAGCGTAGACCAGGGGGCGAGCACTGAAGCTTTCTTT
>TRBJ1-2|TRBV18|.|.
CASSPPGWALANYGYTF
TGTGCCAGCTCACCACCGGGATGGGCCCTAGCAAACTATGGCTACACCTTC
>TRBJ2-1|TRBV20-1|.|many
CSARVPGNEQFF
TGCAGTGCTAGAGTTCCGGGGAATGAGCAGTTCTTC
>TRBJ1-1|TRBV12-3/TRBV12-4|.|few
CASSSADRFLSEAFF
TGTGCCAGCAGTTCCGCTGACAGGTTTCTCTCAGAAGCTTTCTTT
>TRBJ2-1|TRBV24-1|TRBD1|once
CATSATRPGQGGNEQFF
TGTGCCACCAGTGCCACACGACCGGGACAGGGAGGCAATGAGCAGTTCTTC
>TRBJ1-5|TRBV2|.|few
CASRAGESNQPQHF
TGTGCCAGCAGGGCAGGGGAAAGCAATCAGCCCCAGCATTTT
>TRBJ1-1|TRBV10-3|.|.
CAISESQQGWGTEAFF
TGTGCCATCAGTGAGTCGCAACAGGGATGGGGCACTGAAGCTTTCTTT
>TRBJ2-1|TRBV5-1|TRBD2|.
CASSRMAGTSYNEQFF
TGCGCCAGCAGCCGAATGGCCGGGACTAGCTACAATGAGCAGTTCTTC
>TRBJ2-5|TRBV7-2|.|many
CASSLGFLAGQETQYF
TGTGCCAGCAGCTTAGGTTTCCTAGCAGGCCAAGAGACCCAGTACTTC
>TRBJ1-2|TRBV12-3/TRBV12-4|.|few
CASSRQERYGYTF
TGTGCCAGCTCAAGACAGGAGCGCTATGGCTACACCTTC
>TRBJ2-5|TRBV2|TRBD2|few
CASNAERASGETQYF
TGTGCCAGCAACGCCGAAAGGGCTAGCGGAGAGACCCAGTACTTC
>TRBJ2-1|TRBV5-1|TRBD1|many
CASSSYRGRTNEQFF
TGCGCCAGCAGCTCTTACAGGGGGCGAACGAATGAGCAGTTCTTC
>TRBJ2-7|TRBV5-1|.|few
CASSFETPLYEQYF
TGCGCCAGCAGCTTTGAGACACCCCTATACGAGCAGTACTTC
>TRBJ2-7|TRBV27|.|many
CASSSLDTSYEQYF
TGTGCCAGCAGTTCCCTGGACACGTCCTACGAGCAGTACTTC
>TRBJ1-1|TRBV20-1|.|.
CSARAFNGNTEAFF
TGCAGTGCTAGAGCCTTTAATGGTAACACTGAAGCTTTCTTT
>TRBJ1-6|TRBV7-9|.|.
CASSFRSGTDSPLHF
TGTGCCAGCAGCTTCCGATCCGGGACCGATTCACCCCTCCACTTT
>TRBJ2-1|TRBV20-1|.|.
CSAREVQGAPNEQFF
TGCAGTGCTAGAGAGGTGCAGGGCGCGCCCAATGAGCAGTTCTTC
>TRBJ2-7|TRBV7-9|TRBD2|.
CASSLEVWGAGVVEQYF
TGTGCCAGCAGCTTAGAGGTCTGGGGAGCGGGAGTGGTCGAGCAGTACTTC
>TRBJ2-7|TRBV6-5|.|.
CASSYPLAREQYF
TGTGCCAGCAGTTACCCCCTCGCCCGCGAGCAGTACTTC
>TRBJ1-2|TRBV29-1|.|many
CSAELQGEANGYTF
TGCAGCGCCGAATTGCAGGGTGAGGCGAATGGCTACACCTTC
>TRBJ2-1|TRBV29-1|.|few
CSVRSGVHNEQFF
TGCAGCGTTAGGTCTGGCGTCCACAATGAGCAGTTCTTC
>TRBJ2-7|TRBV10-3|.|.
CAIRRGVGGCEQYF
TGTGCCATCAGGAGGGGGGTCGGGGGCTGCGAGCAGTACTTC
>TRBJ2-1|TRBV3-1|.|.
CAGSRFAEGEQFF
TGTGCCGGCAGCCGTTTCGCGGAAGGTGAGCAGTTCTTC
>TRBJ1-5|TRBV12-3/TRBV12-4|.|few
CASRETLSNQPQHF
TGTGCCAGCAGGGAGACACTTAGCAATCAGCCCCAGCATTTT
>TRBJ2-7|TRBV29-1|TRBD2|many
CSVGGTSGKTYEQYF
TGCAGCGTTGGCGGGACTAGCGGAAAAACCTACGAGCAGTACTTC
>TRBJ2-1|TRBV19|TRBD1|.
CASSIWGQGKENEQFF
TGTGCCAGTAGTATTTGGGGACAGGGGAAGGAAAATGAGCAGTTCTTC